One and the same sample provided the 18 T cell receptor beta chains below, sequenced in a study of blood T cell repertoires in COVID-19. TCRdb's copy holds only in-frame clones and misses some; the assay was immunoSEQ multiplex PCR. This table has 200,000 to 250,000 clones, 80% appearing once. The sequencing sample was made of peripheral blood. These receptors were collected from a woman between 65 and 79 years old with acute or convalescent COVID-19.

CDR3 residues: CASSQTQAAGSGNTIYF. The CDR3 DNA follows: TGTGCCAGCTCCCAGACGCAGGCCGCCGGATCTGGAAACACCATATATTTT. V and J are TRBV7-9 and TRBJ1-3, with no clear D. In germline, CDR1 is SEHNR, CDR2 FQNEAQ (reference sequence). Trimming shortened V by 8 bases and J by 1 base, and 21 bases separated the two germline ends. This CDR3 is built from 17 residues.

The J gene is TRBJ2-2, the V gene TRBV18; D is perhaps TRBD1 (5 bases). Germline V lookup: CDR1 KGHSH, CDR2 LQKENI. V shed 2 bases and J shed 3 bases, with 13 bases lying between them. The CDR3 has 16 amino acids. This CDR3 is CASSPFRVKDTGELFF. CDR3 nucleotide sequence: TGTGCCAGCTCACCATTCAGGGTTAAGGACACCGGGGAGCTGTTTTTT. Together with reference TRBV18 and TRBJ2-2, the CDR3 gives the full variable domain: NAGVMQNPRHLVRRRGQEARLRCSPMKGHSHVYWYRQLPEEGLKFMVYLQKENIIDESGMPKERFSAEFPKEGPSILRIQQVVRGDSAAYFCASSPFRVKDTGELFFGEGSRLTVL.

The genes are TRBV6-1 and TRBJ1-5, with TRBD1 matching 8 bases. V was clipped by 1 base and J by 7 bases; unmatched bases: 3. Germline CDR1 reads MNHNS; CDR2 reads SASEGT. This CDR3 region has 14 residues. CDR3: CASSEGTGWQPQHF. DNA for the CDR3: TGTGCCAGCAGTGAAGGGACAGGGTGGCAGCCCCAGCATTTT.

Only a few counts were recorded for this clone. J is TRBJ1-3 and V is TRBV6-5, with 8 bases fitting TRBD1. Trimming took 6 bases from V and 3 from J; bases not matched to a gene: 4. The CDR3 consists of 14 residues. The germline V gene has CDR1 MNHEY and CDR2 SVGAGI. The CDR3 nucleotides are TGTGCCAGCAGAGACAGGGGCGGTGGAAACACCATATATTTT. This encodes CASRDRGGGNTIYF.

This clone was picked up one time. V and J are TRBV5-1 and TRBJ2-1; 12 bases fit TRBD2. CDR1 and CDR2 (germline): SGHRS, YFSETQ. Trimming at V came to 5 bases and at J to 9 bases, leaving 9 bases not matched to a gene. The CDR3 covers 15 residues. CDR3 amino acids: CASRGTSGRPGEQFF. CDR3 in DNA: TGCGCCAGCAGGGGTACTAGCGGGAGGCCCGGTGAGCAGTTCTTC.

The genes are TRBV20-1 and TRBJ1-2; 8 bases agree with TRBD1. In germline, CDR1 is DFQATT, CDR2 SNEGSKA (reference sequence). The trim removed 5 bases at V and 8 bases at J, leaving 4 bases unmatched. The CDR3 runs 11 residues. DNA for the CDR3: TGCAGTGCTTCGACAGGGGAAGGCTACACCTTC. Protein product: CSASTGEGYTF.

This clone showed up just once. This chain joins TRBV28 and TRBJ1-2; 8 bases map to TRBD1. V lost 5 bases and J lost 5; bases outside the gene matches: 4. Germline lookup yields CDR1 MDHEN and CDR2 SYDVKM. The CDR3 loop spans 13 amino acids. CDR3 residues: CASSGQGLYGYTF. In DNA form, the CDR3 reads TGTGCCAGCAGTGGACAGGGATTATATGGCTACACCTTC.

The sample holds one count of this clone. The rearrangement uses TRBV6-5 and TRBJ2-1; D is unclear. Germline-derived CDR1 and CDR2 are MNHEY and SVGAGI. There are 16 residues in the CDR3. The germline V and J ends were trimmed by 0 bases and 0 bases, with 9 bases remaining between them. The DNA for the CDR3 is TGTGCCAGCAGTTACTCCTACAGTACCTCCTACAATGAGCAGTTCTTC. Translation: CASSYSYSTSYNEQFF.

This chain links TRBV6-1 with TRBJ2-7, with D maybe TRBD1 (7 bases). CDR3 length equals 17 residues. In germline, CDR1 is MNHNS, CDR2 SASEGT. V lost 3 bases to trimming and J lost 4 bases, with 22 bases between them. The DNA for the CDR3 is TGTGCCAGCAGTGACAGGGGGGTCTCCCCCTTCGGTTACGAGCAGTACTTC. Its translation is CASSDRGVSPFGYEQYF.

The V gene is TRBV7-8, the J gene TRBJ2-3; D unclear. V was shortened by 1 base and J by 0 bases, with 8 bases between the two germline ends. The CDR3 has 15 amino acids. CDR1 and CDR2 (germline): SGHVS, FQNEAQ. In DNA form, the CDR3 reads TGTGCCAGCAGCTTAGGCGGCCCGAGCACAGATACGCAGTATTTT. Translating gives CASSLGGPSTDTQYF.

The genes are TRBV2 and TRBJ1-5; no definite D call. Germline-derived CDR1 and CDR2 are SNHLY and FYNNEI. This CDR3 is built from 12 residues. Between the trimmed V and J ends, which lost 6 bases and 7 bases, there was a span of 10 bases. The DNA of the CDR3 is TGTGCCAGCAGCGAGACTATGCAGCCCCAGCATTTT. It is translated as CASSETMQPQHF. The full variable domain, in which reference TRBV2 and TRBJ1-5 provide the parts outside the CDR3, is EPEVTQTPSHQVTQMGQEVILRCVPISNHLYFYWYRQILGQKVEFLVSFYNNEISEKSEIFDDQFSVERPDGSNFTLKIRSTKLEDSAMYFCASSETMQPQHFGDGTRLSIL.

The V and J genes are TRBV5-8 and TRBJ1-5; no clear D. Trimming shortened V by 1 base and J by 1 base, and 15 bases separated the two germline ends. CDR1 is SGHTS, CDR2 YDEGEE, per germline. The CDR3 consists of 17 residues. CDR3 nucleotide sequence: TGTGCCAGCAGCTTGATTGAGGGAACTTGGAGCAATCAGCCCCAGCATTTT. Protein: CASSLIEGTWSNQPQHF. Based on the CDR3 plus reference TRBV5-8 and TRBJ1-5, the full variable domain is EAGVTQSPTHLIKTRGQQATLRCSPISGHTSVYWYQQALGLGLQFLLWYDEGEERNRGNFPPRFSGRQFPNYSSELNVNALELEDSALYLCASSLIEGTWSNQPQHFGDGTRLSIL.

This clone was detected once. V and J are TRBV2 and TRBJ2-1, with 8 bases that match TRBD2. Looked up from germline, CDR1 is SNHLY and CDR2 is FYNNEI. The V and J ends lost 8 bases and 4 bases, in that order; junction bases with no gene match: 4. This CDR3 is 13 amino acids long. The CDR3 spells CASVTSGYNEQFF. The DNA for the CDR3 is TGTGCCAGCGTTACTAGCGGATACAATGAGCAGTTCTTC.

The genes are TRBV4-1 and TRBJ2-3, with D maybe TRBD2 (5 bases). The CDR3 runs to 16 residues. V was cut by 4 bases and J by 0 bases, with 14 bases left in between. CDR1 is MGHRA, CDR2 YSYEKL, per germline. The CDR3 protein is CASSRGLARSTDTQYF. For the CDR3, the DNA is TGCGCCAGCAGCCGTGGCCTAGCCCGAAGCACAGATACGCAGTATTTT.

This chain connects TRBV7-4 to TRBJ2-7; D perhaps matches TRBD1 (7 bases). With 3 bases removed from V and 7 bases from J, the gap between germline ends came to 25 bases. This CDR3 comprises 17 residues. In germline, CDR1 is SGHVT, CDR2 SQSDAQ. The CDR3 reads CASSFQGGAGGKSEQYF. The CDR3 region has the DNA TGTGCCAGCAGCTTCCAGGGGGGCGCAGGGGGGAAGAGTGAGCAGTACTTC.

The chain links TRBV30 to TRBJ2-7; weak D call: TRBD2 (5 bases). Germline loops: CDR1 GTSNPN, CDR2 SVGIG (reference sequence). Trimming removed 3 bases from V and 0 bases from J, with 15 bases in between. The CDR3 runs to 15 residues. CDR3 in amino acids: CAWSPLGSDSYEQYF. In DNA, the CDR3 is TGTGCCTGGAGCCCCCTCGGTAGCGACTCCTACGAGCAGTACTTC. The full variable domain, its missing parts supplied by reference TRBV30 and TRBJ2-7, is SQTIHQWPATLVQPVGSPLSLECTVEGTSNPNLYWYRQAAGRGLQLLFYSVGIGQISSEVPQNLSASRPQDRQFILSSKKLLLSDSGFYLCAWSPLGSDSYEQYFGPGTRLTVT.

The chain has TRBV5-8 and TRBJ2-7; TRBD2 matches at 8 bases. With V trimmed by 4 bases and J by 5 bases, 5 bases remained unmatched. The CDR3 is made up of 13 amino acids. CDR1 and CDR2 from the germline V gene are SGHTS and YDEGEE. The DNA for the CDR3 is TGTGCCAGCAGCCGTCCGGGGGGGCACGAGCAGTACTTC. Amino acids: CASSRPGGHEQYF.

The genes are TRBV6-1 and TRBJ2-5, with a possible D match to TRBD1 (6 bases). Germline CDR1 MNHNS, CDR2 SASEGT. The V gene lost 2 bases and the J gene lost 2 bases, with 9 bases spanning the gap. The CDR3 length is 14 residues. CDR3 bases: TGTGCCAGCAGTGAACAGGGGACGCAAGAGACCCAGTACTTC. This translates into CASSEQGTQETQYF.